Given below is one T cell receptor beta chain in context. The sample belongs to a study of technical replicates of blood from several donors. This table comes from immunoSEQ multiplex PCR, and its TCRdb copy is limited to in-frame clones, with some not included. The sample shows about 76,000 clones, 65% to 90% of them seen only once. CDR1 and CDR2 from the germline V gene are MNHNY and SVGAGI (reference sequence). Trimming at V came to 6 bases and at J to 5 bases, leaving 15 bases not matched to a gene. This CDR3 region has 16 residues. The sequenced sample was PBMCs. This chain uses TRBV6-6 with TRBJ2-5, with TRBD1 identical over 7 bases. The receptor was derived from a human donor in good health. Some clones in this sample may be carry-over from other donors' samples. The CDR3 DNA reads as TGTGCCAGCAGCTACCCCGAACAGGGGAGAGCGGAGACCCAGTACTTC. Protein sequence: CASSYPEQGRAETQYF.